The next 27 T cell receptor beta chains were all read from a single sample in a study of T cell repertoires in cytomegalovirus infection. In TCRdb, the reads were re-called with MiXCR into one record per CDR3 protein. The table lists about 530,000 distinct CDR3 sequences, around a quarter of them singletons. Source material: PBMCs. These receptors all come from a human donor in good health (CMV status not recorded). Some clones in this sample may be carry-over from other donors' samples.

This clonotype was counted only a few times. CDR3 amino acids: CASTELAGEVTEQFF. CDR3 nucleotide sequence: TGTGCCAGCACTGAATTAGCGGGAGAAGTTACTGAGCAGTTCTTC. This chain joins TRBV12-3 or TRBV12-4 and TRBJ2-1; TRBD2 aligns across 9 bases. There are 15 residues in the CDR3. V lost 7 bases and J lost 9; bases outside the gene matches: 13.

This clonotype was observed many times. The chain uses TRBV7-2 and TRBJ2-3; tentative D call: TRBD2 (6 bases). V dropped 8 bases and J dropped 5 bases, with 29 bases sitting between them. The CDR3 length is 18 residues. Germline loops: CDR1 SGHTA, CDR2 FQGNSA. For the CDR3, the DNA is TGTGCCAGCGAATCCTCTGGGACTGAACAACTGATGGTAGATACGCAGTATTTT. Protein: CASESSGTEQLMVDTQYF.

This clonotype was counted between two and nine times. This sequence joins TRBV9 and TRBJ2-5; 10 nucleotides match TRBD2. With 0 bases clipped from V and 2 bases from J, the junction kept 4 bases outside the gene matches. This CDR3 has 16 residues. Germline V gene data show CDR1 as SGDLS and CDR2 as YYNGEE. The CDR3 spells CASSVALAGIQETQYF. In DNA form, the CDR3 reads TGTGCCAGCAGCGTAGCACTAGCGGGGATACAAGAGACCCAGTACTTC. The entire variable domain, with the rest obtained from reference TRBV9 and TRBJ2-5, is as follows: DSGVTQTPKHLITATGQRVTLRCSPRSGDLSVYWYQQSLDQGLQFLIQYYNGEERAKGNILERFSAQQFPDLHSELNLSSLELGDSALYFCASSVALAGIQETQYFGPGTRLLVL.

The V gene is TRBV7-9, the J gene TRBJ1-4, with 8 bases lining up with TRBD1. This CDR3 comprises 15 residues. Germline V gene data show CDR1 as SEHNR and CDR2 as FQNEAQ (reference sequence). V dropped 5 bases and J dropped 7; count of bases not matched to a gene: 9. Written as DNA, the CDR3 is TGTGCCAGCAGCAAGGTCAGGGGGCGCGGTGAAAAACTGTTTTTT. Its protein is CASSKVRGRGEKLFF.

This clonotype was detected ten times or more. V gene TRBV7-6 combines with J gene TRBJ2-7, with TRBD2 as a possible D gene (6 bases). V dropped 5 bases and J dropped 4 bases, with 24 bases sitting between them. The CDR3 spans 17 residues. Looked up from germline, CDR1 is SGHVS and CDR2 is FNYEAQ. The CDR3 bases are TGTGCCAGCAGCCCAGACGCCTATGGCAGCGGAGGGTACGAGCAGTACTTC. The encoded protein is CASSPDAYGSGGYEQYF.

J is TRBJ1-5 and V is TRBV7-2; D not certain. Per the germline V gene, CDR1 is SGHTA and CDR2 is FQGNSA. V lost 7 bases to trimming and J lost 5 bases, with 18 bases between them. The CDR3 totals 15 residues. CDR3 loop: CASTQTLGTDQPQHF. In DNA form, the CDR3 reads TGTGCCAGCACCCAGACCCTTGGTACTGATCAGCCCCAGCATTTT. Combining the CDR3 with reference TRBV7-2 and TRBJ1-5 gives the whole variable domain GAGVSQSPSNKVTEKGKDVELRCDPISGHTALYWYRQSLGQGLEFLIYFQGNSAPDKSGLPSDRFSAERTGGSVSTLTIQRTQQEDSAVYLCASTQTLGTDQPQHFGDGTRLSIL.

The rearrangement links TRBV5-1 to TRBJ2-2; 7 nucleotides line up with TRBD1. Germline V gives CDR1 SGHRS, CDR2 YFSETQ. The CDR3 extends over 15 amino acids. Trimming cost V 1 base and J 3 bases; bases outside gene matches: 3. This CDR3 is CASSLSTGDTGELFF. As DNA, the CDR3 is TGCGCCAGCAGCTTGTCTACAGGGGACACCGGGGAGCTGTTTTTT.

The V and J genes are TRBV7-3 and TRBJ1-5; TRBD1 agrees at 7 bases. Germline V CDR1 and CDR2: SGHTA, FQGTGA. V shed 3 bases and J 7 bases; nucleotides not matched to a gene: 12. The CDR3 totals 16 residues. This CDR3 reads CASSFSRGRKEQPQHF. The CDR3 region has the DNA TGTGCCAGCAGCTTTTCTAGGGGGCGGAAGGAACAGCCCCAGCATTTT. Variable domain in full (rest from reference TRBV7-3 and TRBJ1-5): GAGVSQTPSNKVTEKGKYVELRCDPISGHTALYWYRQSLGQGPEFLIYFQGTGAADDSGLPNDRFFAVRPEGSVSTLKIQRTERGDSAVYLCASSFSRGRKEQPQHFGDGTRLSIL.

The chain is built from TRBV14 and TRBJ2-3; no clear D gene. The CDR3 totals 15 residues. Germline CDR1 reads SGHDN; CDR2 reads FVKESK. V gave up 4 bases and J gave up 8 bases, with 19 bases separating them. The CDR3 loop is CASSPSRAVPGTQYF. DNA for the CDR3: TGTGCCAGCAGCCCAAGTCGGGCGGTTCCCGGTACGCAGTATTTT.

This chain uses TRBV7-8 with TRBJ2-2; a possible D gene is TRBD2 (6 bases). The CDR3 is 17 amino acids. V gave up 1 base and J gave up 0 bases, with 12 bases separating them. Germline V gene data show CDR1 as SGHVS and CDR2 as FQNEAQ. The CDR3 DNA reads TGTGCCAGCAGCTTAGGGGGAGGCCGCGCGAACACCGGGGAGCTGTTTTTT. Translation gives CASSLGGGRANTGELFF.

This sequence joins TRBV15 and TRBJ2-6; the match to TRBD1 covers 9 bases. The germline V gene encodes CDR1 LNHNV and CDR2 YYDKDF (reference sequence). CDR3 size: 18 residues. Trimming at V came to 3 bases and at J to 0 bases, leaving 6 bases not matched to a gene. The CDR3 sequence is CATSSDRGYGSGANVLTF. The CDR3 DNA reads TGTGCCACCAGCAGCGACAGGGGGTATGGCTCTGGGGCCAACGTCCTGACTTTC.

This clonotype was recorded many times. V gene TRBV6-1 combines with J gene TRBJ2-1, with D possibly matching TRBD1 (5 bases). Germline values: CDR1 MNHNS, CDR2 SASEGT. This CDR3 spans 12 amino acids. V shed 4 bases and J shed 6 bases, with 7 bases lying between them. The CDR3, as DNA: TGTGCCAGCAGTGCCAGGGTCAATGAGCAGTTCTTC. Its protein product is CASSARVNEQFF.

There are many counts of this clonotype. The chain joins TRBV7-8 to TRBJ1-2; 11 nucleotides align to TRBD1. This CDR3 has 17 amino acids. The germline CDR1 and CDR2 sequences are SGHVS and FQNEAQ. The J segment lost 4 bases and the V segment lost 5 bases, leaving 12 bases of the junction unmatched. For the CDR3, the DNA is TGTGCCAGCAGCCCCGAGGTTTGGACAGGGGGCGGCTATGGCTACACCTTC. Its protein is CASSPEVWTGGGYGYTF. The variable domain in full, completed from reference TRBV7-8 and TRBJ1-2, reads GAGVSQSPRYKVAKRGQDVALRCDPISGHVSLFWYQQALGQGPEFLTYFQNEAQLDKSGLPSDRFFAERPEGSVSTLKIQRTQQEDSAVYLCASSPEVWTGGGYGYTFGSGTRLTVV.

This clonotype has only a few counts. The chain recombines TRBV12-3 or TRBV12-4 with TRBJ2-1, with D possibly called TRBD1 or TRBD2 (5 bases each). Trimming shortened V by 1 base and J by 9 bases, and 10 bases separated the two germline ends. This CDR3 spans 13 amino acids. The CDR3 coding sequence is TGTGCCAGCAGTTTAGTGGGGGACGCTGAGCAGTTCTTC. Amino acids: CASSLVGDAEQFF.

The chain couples TRBV4-3 to TRBJ1-1, with D hard to call. V was pared by 0 bases and J by 8 bases, with 7 bases between. The CDR3 loop spans 12 amino acids. CDR1 is LGHNA, CDR2 YSLEER, per germline. The CDR3 DNA is TGCGCCAGCAGCCAAGATGGGCAGGAAGCTTTCTTT. Residues: CASSQDGQEAFF.

The chain is built from TRBV5-4 and TRBJ1-1; TRBD1 aligns across 7 bases. Germline V gene data show CDR1 as SGHNT and CDR2 as YYREEE (reference sequence). J gave up 3 bases and V 3 bases, and 8 bases lay outside the gene matches. This CDR3 contains 15 residues. The CDR3 DNA follows: TGTGCCAGCAGCTCTCGACAGGGCTGGGACACTGAAGCTTTCTTT. This translates into CASSSRQGWDTEAFF.

In its sample, this clonotype was seen many times. The chain links TRBV7-2 to TRBJ2-7; D unclear. The length of the CDR3 is 15 residues. Trimming left V 1 base short and J 6 bases short, with 16 bases between. The V gene's germline CDR1 is SGHTA and CDR2 FQGNSA. CDR3 sequence: CASSLEHVNYGEQYV. The DNA of the CDR3 is TGTGCCAGCAGCTTAGAGCACGTAAACTACGGCGAGCAGTACGTC.

The CDR3: CASMGLAGGGEQFF. The CDR3 nucleotides read TGTGCCAGCATGGGACTAGCGGGGGGGGGTGAGCAGTTCTTC. The chain has TRBV27 and TRBJ2-1; 16 bases agree with TRBD2. CDR1 is MNHEY, CDR2 SMNVEV, per germline (reference sequence). The J segment lost 9 bases and the V segment lost 7 bases, leaving 3 bases of the junction unmatched. The CDR3 is 14 residues long.

This clonotype was seen at least ten times. CDR3 sequence reads: CASSVSSPGAGSPLHF. Here the CDR3 DNA reads TGTGCCAGCAGTGTGTCAAGTCCAGGGGCCGGTTCACCCCTCCACTTT. This sequence joins TRBV2 and TRBJ1-6, with TRBD1 as a possible D gene (6 bases). The CDR3 has 16 residues. Per the germline V gene, CDR1 is SNHLY and CDR2 is FYNNEI. Trimming removed 4 bases at V and 9 bases at J, with 19 bases between.

There are many counts of this clonotype. The chain links TRBV7-2 to TRBJ1-1, with D maybe TRBD1 (6 bases). Germline CDR1 and CDR2: SGHTA and FQGNSA. The CDR3 consists of 15 residues. The V end lost 6 bases, the J end lost 5 bases, and 19 bases lay between the germline ends. The CDR3 region is CASSPFGGLRTEAFF. CDR3 coding DNA: TGTGCCAGCAGTCCATTCGGGGGCTTAAGGACTGAAGCTTTCTTT.

The V gene is TRBV28, the J gene TRBJ1-1; possible D gene TRBD1, 6 bases. CDR1 is MDHEN, CDR2 SYDVKM, per germline. The CDR3 runs 16 residues. The V and J ends lost 7 bases and 3 bases respectively, with 21 bases between them. This CDR3 is CASTLSRGGGDTEAFF. The CDR3 nucleotides are TGTGCCAGCACCCTCTCTAGGGGGGGGGGGGACACTGAAGCTTTCTTT.

The V gene is TRBV7-2, the J gene TRBJ1-3; tentatively, D is TRBD1 (5 bases). V lost 1 base and J lost 5, with 12 bases in between. From germline, CDR1 is SGHTA and CDR2 FQGNSA. CDR3 length equals 15 residues. This CDR3 reads CASSLEAGLRNTIYF. The CDR3 DNA reads as TGTGCCAGCAGCTTAGAGGCAGGGTTAAGAAACACCATATATTTT. The full variable domain, with the rest looked up from reference TRBV7-2 and TRBJ1-3, is GAGVSQSPSNKVTEKGKDVELRCDPISGHTALYWYRQSLGQGLEFLIYFQGNSAPDKSGLPSDRFSAERTGGSVSTLTIQRTQQEDSAVYLCASSLEAGLRNTIYFGEGSWLTVV.

This clonotype showed up just a few times. The chain joins TRBV28 to TRBJ1-2; D remains unclear. This CDR3 has 13 amino acids. Trimming stripped 2 bases from V and 4 bases from J, with 8 bases between. CDR1 MDHEN and CDR2 SYDVKM come from the germline V gene. The CDR3 nucleotides are TGTGCCAGCAGTTTAAAGGGTAGCTATGGCTACACCTTC. Encoded protein: CASSLKGSYGYTF.

The chain employs TRBV20-1 and TRBJ2-5; TRBD2 agrees at 10 bases. This CDR3 is built from 13 residues. Germline CDR1 reads DFQATT; CDR2 reads SNEGSKA (reference sequence). The DNA for the CDR3 is TGCAGCAAGGTAGCGGGAGGCAAAGAGACCCAGTACTTC. Protein product: CSKVAGGKETQYF.

This chain uses TRBV11-2 with TRBJ1-6; D is ambiguous. This CDR3 is built from 12 residues. Trimming pared 5 bases from V and 10 bases from J, leaving 9 bases between. Germline-derived CDR1 and CDR2 are SGHAT and FQNNGV. The CDR3, as DNA: TGTGCCAGCAGCATCGGAGTGTCACCCCTCCACTTT. Its protein is CASSIGVSPLHF.

V gene TRBV12-3 or TRBV12-4 combines with J gene TRBJ2-3; 7 nucleotides align to TRBD2. Trimming removed 6 bases from V and 4 bases from J; junction bases left unmatched: 7. This CDR3 is 14 amino acids long. The CDR3 is CASSLGTIPDTQYF. CDR3 in DNA: TGTGCCAGCAGCCTCGGGACTATCCCAGATACGCAGTATTTT.

V and J are TRBV5-4 and TRBJ2-2, with D uncertain. Germline V gene lookup returns CDR1 SGHNT and CDR2 YYREEE (reference sequence). V was shortened by 4 bases and J by 2 bases, with 9 bases between the two germline ends. The CDR3 totals 14 residues. CDR3 DNA: TGTGCCAGCAGCCTACCTACAAACACCGGGGAGCTGTTTTTT. It specifies CASSLPTNTGELFF.